This T cell receptor beta chain was recorded in a study of cytomegalovirus exposure and HLA in healthy donors. Overall study context: Among roughly 180 million T cells, an earlier analysis found approximately 110 million unique TCR beta sequences. Most genotyped donors, 75% to 85% of 300 to 400, had Caucasian-associated genetic ancestry.

Broader study findings: Productive status was seen about 90% or about 30% of the time for most TCR beta V segments in an earlier analysis.

Unrecorded immune exposure was likely among donors, who were nominally healthy when sampled. PCR involved 60 Vbeta and 13 Jbeta primers. Measured with immunoSEQ multiplex PCR; TCRdb has only the in-frame clones, and not every one. The sample contains roughly 120,000 clones, over 60% of which appear only once. About this clone: The target antigen is unknown.

The clonotype was recovered from a man between 18 and 29 years old in good health and CMV-seropositive. The sequenced sample consisted of PBMCs.

In nucleotides, the CDR3 is TGCGCCAGCACCCCTTTAGTCTCCTACAATGAGCAGTTCTTC. This gives the protein CASTPLVSYNEQFF. This chain uses TRBV5-1 with TRBJ2-1; the D is unclear. V was pared by 6 bases and J by 0 bases, with 10 bases between. The CDR3 covers 14 residues. In germline, CDR1 is SGHRS, CDR2 YFSETQ.